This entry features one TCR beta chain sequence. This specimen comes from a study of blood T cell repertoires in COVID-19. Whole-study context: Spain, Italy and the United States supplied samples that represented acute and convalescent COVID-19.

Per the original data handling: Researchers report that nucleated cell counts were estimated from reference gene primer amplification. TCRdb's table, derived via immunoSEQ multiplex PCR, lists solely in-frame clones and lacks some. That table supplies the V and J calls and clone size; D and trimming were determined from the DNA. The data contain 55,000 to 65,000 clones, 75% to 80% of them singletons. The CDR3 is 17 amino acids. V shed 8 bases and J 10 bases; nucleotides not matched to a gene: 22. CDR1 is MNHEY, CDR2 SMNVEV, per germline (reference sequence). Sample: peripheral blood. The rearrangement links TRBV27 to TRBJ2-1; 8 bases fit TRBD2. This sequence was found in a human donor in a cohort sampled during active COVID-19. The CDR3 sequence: CASGRLLGAGGRKEQFF. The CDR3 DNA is TGTGCCAGCGGTAGACTATTGGGGGCGGGGGGAAGAAAAGAGCAGTTCTTC.